The rows below give T cell receptor beta chains drawn from one sample of a study of blood T cell repertoires in COVID-19. Repertoires were generated with immunoSEQ multiplex PCR, while TCRdb's copy carries only in-frame clones and drops some. Of some 210,000 clones in the sample, more than 85% were seen once. The sample taken for sequencing was peripheral blood. The source is a man aged 60-69 years with COVID-19, enrolled during active disease. The CDR3 runs from the conserved cysteine through the conserved F or W. Fields, in order: D gene, V gene, J gene, clone size, CDR3 DNA, CDR3 protein. The D gene is left open where the match is weak. The listing skips clone size in some rows; elsewhere it reads once, few, many or a size class.

TRBD2	TRBV7-2	TRBJ2-7	.	TGTGCCAGCAGCTTACGAGCGGGAGGCCCCTACGAGCAGTACTTC	CASSLRAGGPYEQYF
TRBD1	TRBV3-1/TRBV3-2	TRBJ1-4	.	TGTGCCAGCAGGCTGACAGGGGTTAATGAAAAACTGTTTTTT	CASRLTGVNEKLFF
.	TRBV5-1	TRBJ2-7	.	TGCGCCAGCAGCTTGGGGGGGCGAGCCTACGAGCAGTACTTC	CASSLGGRAYEQYF
TRBD1	TRBV19	TRBJ1-2	.	TGTGCCAGTAGGGAAAGGGGACAGGGGAACTATGGCTACACCTTC	CASRERGQGNYGYTF
.	TRBV14	TRBJ2-7	once	TGTGCCAGCAGCCAGTCTAGGAGCTACGAGCAGTACTTC	CASSQSRSYEQYF
.	TRBV19	TRBJ1-3	.	TGTGCCAGTAGTATGATGGCGGATGGAAACACCATATATTTT	CASSMMADGNTIYF
.	TRBV6-5	TRBJ2-5	.	TGTGCCAGCAGCGGGACGGGAGAATGGACCCAGTACTTC	CASSGTGEWTQYF
.	TRBV7-7	TRBJ2-3	.	TGTGCTAGCAGCCCGGGGTGGGGTTCCGGCACAGATACGCAGTATTTT	CASSPGWGSGTDTQYF
.	TRBV7-9	TRBJ1-1	.	TGTGCCAGCAGCTTAGGCGCAGGGTGGGGCGAAGCTTTCTTT	CASSLGAGWGEAFF
.	TRBV5-1	TRBJ2-3	.	TGCGCCAGCAGCTTGATCCCACCACCGTCCCAGTCGGGGCAGTATTTT	CASSLIPPPSQSGQYF
TRBD2	TRBV3-1/TRBV3-2	TRBJ2-1	.	TGTGCCAGCAGCCCCTACCCCCCGGGGGAGGGCCATCTTGGTGAGCAGTTCTTC	CASSPYPPGEGHLGEQFF
TRBD1	TRBV10-1	TRBJ2-1	.	TGCGCCAGCAGTGCGGACAGGACCTCCTACAATGAGCAGTTCTTC	CASSADRTSYNEQFF
TRBD1	TRBV7-6	TRBJ2-2	.	TGTGCCAGCAGCGCCCTACAGGGGCCCAACACCGGGGAGCTGTTTTTT	CASSALQGPNTGELFF
TRBD1	TRBV18	TRBJ1-5	few	TGTGCCAGCTCAGCTGGACAGGGAGCATTGAATCAGCCCCAGCATTTT	CASSAGQGALNQPQHF
.	TRBV7-8	TRBJ1-2	.	TGTGCCAGCAGCTTAGAGGCAGTGGGGCCCTATGGCTACACCTTC	CASSLEAVGPYGYTF
TRBD1	TRBV5-8	TRBJ1-4	once	TGTGCCAGCAGCTCGACAGGGTTCCTTGGTAGACTGTTTTTT	CASSSTGFLGRLFF
.	TRBV6-6	TRBJ1-5	once	TGTGCCAGCAGTTACGATCAGGGACTCAATCAGCCCCAGCATTTT	CASSYDQGLNQPQHF
.	TRBV21-1	TRBJ2-5	.	TGTGCCAGCAGCAAAGCGCTTTACAGGGGCGATGAAGAGACCCAGTACTTC	CASSKALYRGDEETQYF
.	TRBV27	TRBJ1-2	.	TGTGCCAGCAGTAGACAAGGTCAGGGCTATGGCTACACCTTC	CASSRQGQGYGYTF
TRBD2	TRBV3-1/TRBV3-2	TRBJ2-7	.	TGTGCCAGCAGGGGGGGGCTAGCGGGAGAAAAGGTGCAGTACTTC	CASRGGLAGEKVQYF
TRBD1	TRBV2	TRBJ1-2	.	TGTGCCAGCACTACTACAGGGGTGGGCTATGGCTACACCTTC	CASTTTGVGYGYTF
.	TRBV3-1/TRBV3-2	TRBJ2-7	.	TGTGCCAGCAGCCAAACGGGCTACGAGCAGTACTTC	CASSQTGYEQYF
.	TRBV3-1/TRBV3-2	TRBJ2-2	.	TGTGCCAGCAGCCAGGGGGGCGGGGAGCTGTTTTTT	CASSQGGGELFF
TRBD2	TRBV5-8	TRBJ2-1	.	TGTGCCAGCCCTTCAGGAGTGGGACTAGCGGGTATCTCCTACAATGAGCAGTTCTTC	CASPSGVGLAGISYNEQFF
.	TRBV10-1	TRBJ2-1	.	TGCGCCAGCAGTGAGTCCAATGGGGGCCAGAGGCAGTTCTTC	CASSESNGGQRQFF
.	TRBV9	TRBJ2-1	.	TGTGCCAGCAGCTCATCCTTGGTCGGGTCTTTCTCCTACAATGAGCAGTTCTTC	CASSSSLVGSFSYNEQFF
TRBD2	TRBV18	TRBJ2-5	.	TGTGCCAGCTCATCGGGACTAGAAGAGACCCAGTACTTC	CASSSGLEETQYF
TRBD2	TRBV6-5	TRBJ2-3	.	TGTGCCAGCAGTTACGGACCTAGCGGGGGCACAGATACGCAGTATTTT	CASSYGPSGGTDTQYF
.	TRBV7-3	TRBJ2-2	.	TGTGCCAGCAGCCCCCGGGTCGGGGAGCTGTTTTTT	CASSPRVGELFF
TRBD1	TRBV29-1	TRBJ2-1	.	TGCAGCGTTTGGGGACAGGGAAGCTCCTACAATGAGCAGTTCTTC	CSVWGQGSSYNEQFF
TRBD1	TRBV6-6	TRBJ2-7	.	TGTGCCAGCAGTCGGACAGGGGAGGTGGACGAGCAGTACTTC	CASSRTGEVDEQYF
TRBD1	TRBV19	TRBJ1-5	.	TGTGCCAGTACCGACAGGGCGCGCTACAATCAGCCCCAGCATTTT	CASTDRARYNQPQHF
.	TRBV6-1	TRBJ1-4	.	TGTGCCAGCAGTGAAGCAGGGGGTAACGAAAAACTGTTTTTT	CASSEAGGNEKLFF
TRBD1	TRBV9	TRBJ1-2	.	TGTGCCAGCAGCGACGGACAGGGAAATTACCAGGCGGGCTACACCTTC	CASSDGQGNYQAGYTF
.	TRBV7-8	TRBJ1-5	.	TGTGCCAGCAGCTTAGTAGATCAGGGAGGTTCTCCCCCAGATTCGGGTCAGCCCCAGCATTTT	CASSLVDQGGSPPDSGQPQHF
TRBD2	TRBV2	TRBJ2-7	.	TGTGCCAGCATCTCGGGGACTAGCGGGAAATCTCGCGAGCAGTACTTC	CASISGTSGKSREQYF
TRBD2	TRBV24-1	TRBJ2-7	.	TGTGCCACCAGTGACCCGGGACTAGCGGGGGACGAGCAGTACTTC	CATSDPGLAGDEQYF
.	TRBV10-2	TRBJ1-5	.	TGCGCCAGCAGTGAGTCAGACACCAATCAGCCCCAGCATTTT	CASSESDTNQPQHF
TRBD1	TRBV6-5	TRBJ1-6	few	TGTGCCAGCAGCCGAGGGACAGCTGATAATTCACCCCTCCACTTT	CASSRGTADNSPLHF
TRBD2	TRBV27	TRBJ2-7	few	TGTGCCAGCAGTCCGACCGCCCCTAGCGGGATCGAGCAGTACTTC	CASSPTAPSGIEQYF
.	TRBV30	TRBJ1-1	.	TGTGCCTGGAGTGTAATGGCAAACACTGAAGCTTTCTTT	CAWSVMANTEAFF
.	TRBV7-9	TRBJ2-2	.	TGTGCCAGCAGCTTAGCGGTGGGCAGAGACACCGGGGAGCTGTTTTTT	CASSLAVGRDTGELFF
.	TRBV18	TRBJ2-7	.	TGTGCCAGCTCACCCCAATCCCCCTCCTACGAGCAGTACTTC	CASSPQSPSYEQYF
.	TRBV9	TRBJ2-7	.	TGTGCCAGCAGCGCCGGAGGTGGGATGGGCTACGAGCAGTACTTC	CASSAGGGMGYEQYF
TRBD2	TRBV6-6	TRBJ2-3	.	TGTGCCAGCAGTTACTGGGGGGGAACTAGCACAGATACGCAGTATTTT	CASSYWGGTSTDTQYF
TRBD1	TRBV18	TRBJ1-4	.	TGTGCCAGCTCACCACAGAAGAACAGGGGTAATGAAAAACTGTTTTTT	CASSPQKNRGNEKLFF
.	TRBV21-1	TRBJ1-5	.	TGTGCCAGCAGCAACCGGGACAGGGGAAGCAATCAGCCCCAGCATTTT	CASSNRDRGSNQPQHF
TRBD1	TRBV7-8	TRBJ1-2	.	TGTGCCAGCAGCTCGTCGACAGGGGGCAACTATGGCTACACCTTC	CASSSSTGGNYGYTF
.	TRBV2	TRBJ2-3	once	TGTGCCAGCAGTGCTAGCACAGATACGCAGTATTTT	CASSASTDTQYF
TRBD1	TRBV18	TRBJ2-7	.	TGTGCCAGCTCACCTCAGGGGGCGCGAAACGAGCAGTACTTC	CASSPQGARNEQYF
TRBD1	TRBV12-5	TRBJ2-7	.	TGTGCTAGTGGTTTGGTTAGGGGGACAGGGGTCGACTACGAGCAGTACTTC	CASGLVRGTGVDYEQYF
.	TRBV29-1	TRBJ2-1	.	TGCAGCGTTGAGGAGGGTTCCTACAATGAGCAGTTCTTC	CSVEEGSYNEQFF